This TCR beta chain is from a study of graft-versus-host responses after intestinal transplantation. For the study at large: Multivisceral, liver-intestinal, or isolated intestinal transplants were performed in recipients. Whole-study results and caveats: After transplant, early declines in HvG clones were associated with peak levels of circulating GvH clones.

After removal of 3 bases from V and 4 bases from J, the junction contained 2 bases not matched to a gene. The germline V gene encodes CDR1 LNHDA and CDR2 SQIVND (reference sequence). The CDR3 contains 13 residues. In its sample, this clone was seen a few times. No antigen is known for it. Libraries were prepared by immunoSEQ multiplex PCR; TCRdb keeps only in-frame clonotypes and omits some of them. The data hold some 110,000 clones, with more than 90% observed a single time. The clonotype was recovered from a human donor who was the organ donor for an intestinal transplant. This sequence joins TRBV19 and TRBJ1-2, with 7 bases lining up with TRBD1. The material was unstimulated CD4+ T cells sorted from spleen or lymph node cells, obtained before transplant. The DNA for the CDR3 is TGTGCCAGTAGTATGGCAGGGGGCTATGGCTACACCTTC. This gives the protein CASSMAGGYGYTF.